What follows are 25 T cell receptor beta chains derived from one specimen sequenced in a study of shared clonotypes between healthy human individuals. Sequencing used immunoSEQ multiplex PCR; TCRdb keeps in-frame clones, though not all of them. The sample carries more than 550,000 clones, roughly two thirds recorded once. Sequenced: memory CD4+ T cells sorted from blood. Indicated subset: CD45RA-negative fraction. The origin of the receptors is a woman in her twenties or thirties in good health.

The chain carries TRBV18 and TRBJ2-3; no clear D. Trimming removed 3 bases from V and 2 bases from J, with 18 bases in between. The germline V gene has CDR1 KGHSH and CDR2 LQKENI. The CDR3 runs to 17 residues. The DNA for the CDR3 is TGTGCCAGCTCACCCATGACTCCGACGCTTAACACAGATACGCAGTATTTT. This encodes CASSPMTPTLNTDTQYF.

This clone was seen a single time. The V gene is TRBV18, the J gene TRBJ2-1, with 13 bases identical to TRBD2. Germline assignment: CDR1 KGHSH and CDR2 LQKENI. Trimming took 3 bases from V and 5 from J; bases not matched to a gene: 10. The CDR3 is 18 amino acids. Here the CDR3 DNA reads TGTGCCAGCTCACCCGACGGGGGACTAGCGGGACATCACAATGAGCAGTTCTTC. Residues: CASSPDGGLAGHHNEQFF.

V is TRBV2 and J is TRBJ2-5, with 7 bases matching TRBD2. Germline V CDR1 and CDR2: SNHLY, FYNNEI. V was pared by 5 bases and J by 3 bases, with 3 bases of the junction left unmatched. The CDR3 runs to 13 residues. The CDR3 coding sequence is TGTGCCAGCAGTTGGGGAGGGGAAGAGACCCAGTACTTC. Its protein product is CASSWGGEETQYF. The full variable domain, rest sourced from reference TRBV2 and TRBJ2-5, is EPEVTQTPSHQVTQMGQEVILRCVPISNHLYFYWYRQILGQKVEFLVSFYNNEISEKSEIFDDQFSVERPDGSNFTLKIRSTKLEDSAMYFCASSWGGEETQYFGPGTRLLVL.

This rearrangement joins TRBV7-7 to TRBJ2-7; D remains ambiguous. The CDR3 sequence is 12 residues long. CDR1 and CDR2 from the germline V gene are SSHAT and FNYEAQ (reference sequence). V gave up 3 bases and J gave up 4 bases, with 7 bases separating them. CDR3 protein: CASSLVGYEQYF. The CDR3 DNA reads TGTGCCAGCAGCTTGGTGGGGTACGAGCAGTACTTC.

The rearrangement joins TRBV11-2 to TRBJ2-2; TRBD2 aligns across 13 bases. Germline V CDR1 and CDR2: SGHAT, FQNNGV. J lost 2 bases, V lost 4 bases, and 1 base had no gene match. CDR3 length: 16 amino acids. CDR3: CASSWTSGSNTGELFF. The CDR3 DNA reads as TGTGCCAGCAGCTGGACTAGCGGGAGCAACACCGGGGAGCTGTTTTTT. The complete variable domain, with remaining parts taken from reference TRBV11-2 and TRBJ2-2, reads EAGVAQSPRYKIIEKRQSVAFWCNPISGHATLYWYQQILGQGPKLLIQFQNNGVVDDSQLPKDRFSAERLKGVDSTLKIQPAKLEDSAVYLCASSWTSGSNTGELFFGEGSRLTVL.

The chain is built from TRBV14 and TRBJ2-5; D is undetermined. The germline V gene has CDR1 SGHDN and CDR2 FVKESK. Between the trimmed V and J ends, which lost 1 base and 4 bases, there was a span of 10 bases. This CDR3 spans 14 amino acids. CDR3 loop: CASSQGQVRETQYF. The CDR3 region has the DNA TGTGCCAGCAGCCAAGGCCAGGTTAGAGAGACCCAGTACTTC.

This sequence joins TRBV29-1 and TRBJ2-1; D remains ambiguous. Germline lookup yields CDR1 SQVTM and CDR2 ANQGSEA. Deletions cut 4 bases from V and 4 bases from J, with 8 bases between. The CDR3 totals 12 residues. The CDR3 loop is CSVADTYNEQFF. The CDR3 DNA reads TGCAGCGTTGCCGACACGTACAATGAGCAGTTCTTC.

This clone was observed once. The chain employs TRBV27 and TRBJ2-1; weak D call: TRBD2 (5 bases). V dropped 5 bases and J dropped 9 bases, with 11 bases sitting between them. CDR1 is MNHEY and CDR2 is SMNVEV in the germline V gene (reference sequence). The CDR3 extends over 12 amino acids. The DNA for the CDR3 is TGTGCCAGCAGTGTACGGGCGGGTGAGCAGTTCTTC. This translates into CASSVRAGEQFF.

The table lists this clone with a few counts. The V call is TRBV5-1, the J call TRBJ2-5; D unresolved. V was clipped by 0 bases and J by 1 base, with 7 bases between them. The CDR3 runs to 14 residues. Germline V gives CDR1 SGHRS, CDR2 YFSETQ. The CDR3 bases are TGCGCCAGCAGCTTGGGACATTTCCAAGAGACCCAGTACTTC. This sequence encodes CASSLGHFQETQYF.

This clone was counted once. The V call is TRBV2, the J call TRBJ2-2, with D perhaps matching TRBD2 (6 bases). Trimming removed 10 bases at V and 3 bases at J, with 18 bases between. Germline CDR1 SNHLY, CDR2 FYNNEI. The CDR3 runs 15 residues. The CDR3 nucleotides are TGTGCCACCAATAGGGAGGCTAGGCACACCGGGGAGCTGTTTTTT. It specifies CATNREARHTGELFF.

The chain recombines TRBV7-9 with TRBJ1-2; D perhaps matches TRBD1 (6 bases). V dropped 1 base and J dropped 4 bases, with 10 bases sitting between them. This CDR3 has 14 residues. Germline assignment: CDR1 SEHNR and CDR2 FQNEAQ (reference sequence). This chain's CDR3 is CASSLGQDSYGYTF. CDR3 DNA sequence: TGTGCCAGCAGCTTAGGGCAGGACAGCTATGGCTACACCTTC.

The rearrangement joins TRBV6-5 to TRBJ2-1; 7 nucleotides align to TRBD2. CDR1 and CDR2 (germline): MNHEY, SVGAGI. V gave up 0 bases and J gave up 6 bases; unmatched junction bases: 5. CDR3 length: 15 residues. The CDR3 here is CASSYSGLGPNEQFF. Written as DNA, the CDR3 is TGTGCCAGCAGTTACTCCGGACTAGGGCCCAATGAGCAGTTCTTC.

This clone was detected a few times. Additional DNA sequences in this sample encode the identical CDR3. V is TRBV29-1 and J is TRBJ2-1; possible D gene TRBD2, 5 bases. Germline CDR1 is SQVTM and CDR2 is ANQGSEA. V was trimmed by 3 bases and J by 0 bases, leaving 9 bases between them. CDR3 length: 14 residues. The CDR3 protein is CSVDSGSSYNEQFF. The CDR3 bases are TGCAGCGTTGATTCGGGGAGCTCCTACAATGAGCAGTTCTTC.

In its sample, this clone was seen once. The J gene is TRBJ1-2, the V gene TRBV27; 7 bases agree with TRBD1. With V trimmed by 6 bases and J by 2 bases, 15 bases remained unmatched. Germline V CDR1 and CDR2: MNHEY, SMNVEV (reference sequence). There are 17 residues in the CDR3. This chain's CDR3 is CASSPTLLTGANYGYTF. The CDR3 DNA is TGTGCCAGCAGCCCCACGCTTCTAACAGGGGCCAACTATGGCTACACCTTC.

The chain joins TRBV29-1 to TRBJ2-1, with D possibly TRBD2 on 6 matching bases. The CDR3 runs to 13 residues. V gave up 6 bases and J gave up 4 bases, with 13 bases separating them. In germline, CDR1 is SQVTM, CDR2 ANQGSEA. CDR3 loop: CSVSTGRYNEQFF. The CDR3 DNA sequence: TGCAGCGTCTCCACCGGGAGATACAATGAGCAGTTCTTC.

The chain combines TRBV5-6 with TRBJ1-2; maybe TRBD1 (5 bases). The CDR3 length is 12 residues. The ends were cut back, 3 bases at V and 4 bases at J, with 7 bases in the middle. Germline V lookup: CDR1 SGHDT, CDR2 YYEEEE. The DNA of the CDR3 is TGTGCCAGCAGCTCAGGGTCCTATGGCTACACCTTC. As protein: CASSSGSYGYTF.

In regard to this clone: Other DNA sequences in the sample encode the same CDR3. The CDR3 nucleotides are TGCAGCGCTCCCGGACAGGGGAACTATGGCTACACCTTC. It codes for CSAPGQGNYGYTF. The chain combines TRBV29-1 with TRBJ1-2; the match to TRBD1 covers 9 bases. The V gene's germline CDR1 is SQVTM and CDR2 ANQGSEA. The CDR3 spans 13 residues. Losses at the gene ends were 7 bases for V and 2 bases for J; bases not matched to a gene: 5.

V is TRBV30 and J is TRBJ2-1, with 12 bases fitting TRBD2. Germline values: CDR1 GTSNPN, CDR2 SVGIG (reference sequence). With V trimmed by 2 bases and J by 3 bases, 5 bases remained unmatched. This CDR3 region has 16 residues. CDR3: CAWSTRTSGVYNEQFF. CDR3 nucleotide sequence: TGTGCCTGGAGTACGCGGACTAGCGGGGTCTACAATGAGCAGTTCTTC. Combining the CDR3 with reference TRBV30 and TRBJ2-1 gives the whole variable domain SQTIHQWPATLVQPVGSPLSLECTVEGTSNPNLYWYRQAAGRGLQLLFYSVGIGQISSEVPQNLSASRPQDRQFILSSKKLLLSDSGFYLCAWSTRTSGVYNEQFFGPGTRLTVL.

The chain is built from TRBV6-5 and TRBJ2-3, with TRBD1 matching 9 bases. With 4 bases clipped from V and 4 bases from J, the junction kept 3 bases outside the gene matches. This CDR3 contains 14 residues. Germline V gene lookup returns CDR1 MNHEY and CDR2 SVGAGI. The CDR3 bases are TGTGCCAGCAGTTTACAGGGGGCTGCAGATACGCAGTATTTT. It is translated as CASSLQGAADTQYF.

Many counts were recorded for this clone. This sample also contains other DNA sequences that code for the same CDR3. The gene calls are TRBV25-1 and TRBJ2-5; D gene unclear. Between the trimmed V and J ends, which lost 5 bases and 7 bases, there was a span of 11 bases. This CDR3 spans 12 amino acids. Germline lookup yields CDR1 MGHDK and CDR2 SYGVNS. DNA for the CDR3: TGTGCCAGCAGTAACACTGAAAGGACCCAGTACTTC. Its protein product is CASSNTERTQYF.

V is TRBV28 and J is TRBJ1-5; 11 nucleotides agree with TRBD1. This CDR3 contains 20 residues. CDR1 is MDHEN, CDR2 SYDVKM, per germline. V trimming: 7 bases; J trimming: 5 bases; junction bases outside the gene matches: 22. CDR3 nucleotide sequence: TGTGCCAGCACCGATGCCGTGGGGACAGGGGGAAGTTCCAATGATCAGCCCCAGCATTTT. Protein product: CASTDAVGTGGSSNDQPQHF.

V gene TRBV12-5 combines with J gene TRBJ2-1; 12 bases align to TRBD2. J lost 0 bases, V lost 3 bases, and 15 bases had no gene match. The CDR3 is made up of 21 amino acids. The V gene's germline CDR1 is LGHNT and CDR2 FRNRAP. The CDR3 DNA follows: TGTGCTAGTGGTTTTTACCCATCGGGACTAGCGGGTGCGAGCTCCTACAATGAGCAGTTCTTC. Translation gives CASGFYPSGLAGASSYNEQFF. The full variable domain, its missing parts supplied by reference TRBV12-5 and TRBJ2-1, is DARVTQTPRHKVTEMGQEVTMRCQPILGHNTVFWYRQTMMQGLELLAYFRNRAPLDDSGMPKDRFSAEMPDATLATLKIQPSEPRDSAVYFCASGFYPSGLAGASSYNEQFFGPGTRLTVL.

The chain recombines TRBV13 with TRBJ2-7; 10 bases agree with TRBD2. Germline CDR1 is PRHDT and CDR2 is FYEKMQ (reference sequence). This CDR3 contains 14 residues. Losses at the gene ends were 5 bases for V and 3 bases for J; bases not matched to a gene: 4. The CDR3 is CASSPWTSGYEQYF. In DNA, the CDR3 is TGTGCCAGCAGCCCTTGGACTAGCGGCTACGAGCAGTACTTC.

This clone has a handful of counts. The rearrangement joins TRBV7-3 to TRBJ2-1, with TRBD2 identical over 7 bases. The CDR3 is made up of 15 amino acids. Losses at the gene ends were 6 bases for V and 5 bases for J; bases not matched to a gene: 10. CDR1 and CDR2 (germline): SGHTA, FQGTGA. CDR3 DNA: TGTGCCAGCAGGTTTACTAGCGTCGGGAACAATGAGCAGTTCTTC. This encodes CASRFTSVGNNEQFF.

J is TRBJ1-3 and V is TRBV4-2; D gene ambiguous. In germline, CDR1 is LGHNA, CDR2 YNFKEQ. V lost 6 bases and J 0 bases, leaving 12 bases between the germline ends. The CDR3 has 15 amino acids. The CDR3 DNA reads as TGTGCCAGCAGACCCGGACCCCGCTCTGGAAACACCATATATTTT. It is translated as CASRPGPRSGNTIYF.